A single sample is the source of the 12 T cell receptor beta chains below, sequenced in a study of T cells in localized non-small cell lung cancer. Sequencing was performed with immunoSEQ multiplex PCR; in TCRdb, only in-frame clones are kept and a portion is missing. The sample includes tens of thousands of clones, approximately 77% seen only once; the top ten take less than 20%. Sequenced here: peripheral blood, sampled before any cancer treatment. Source of these receptors: a man between 40 and 75 years old with stage I squamous cell lung carcinoma.

The CDR3 DNA is TGTGCCGGCCGGGCAGGGGCGAACACCGGGGAGCTGTTTTTT. It translates to CAGRAGANTGELFF. The rearrangement joins TRBV4-2 to TRBJ2-2; D might be TRBD1 (6 bases). The germline gives CDR1 LGHNA, CDR2 YNFKEQ. The ends were cut back, 11 bases at V and 0 bases at J, with 13 bases in the middle. This CDR3 comprises 14 residues.

The V and J genes are TRBV15 and TRBJ1-2; 11 bases line up with TRBD1. The CDR3 runs 14 residues. Trimming took 0 bases from V and 8 from J; bases not matched to a gene: 2. The germline gives CDR1 LNHNV, CDR2 YYDKDF (reference sequence). The CDR3 region is CATSRDRDRGGYTF. The CDR3 region has the DNA TGTGCCACCAGCAGAGACCGGGACAGGGGGGGCTACACCTTC. The entire variable domain, with the rest obtained from reference TRBV15 and TRBJ1-2, is as follows: DAMVIQNPRYQVTQFGKPVTLSCSQTLNHNVMYWYQQKSSQAPKLLFHYYDKDFNNEADTPDNFQSRRPNTSFCFLDIRSPGLGDTAMYLCATSRDRDRGGYTFGSGTRLTVV.

This chain connects TRBV2 to TRBJ2-3; 8 bases fit TRBD2. CDR3 length: 14 amino acids. Losses at the gene ends were 6 bases for V and 8 bases for J; bases not matched to a gene: 10. Germline CDR1 reads SNHLY; CDR2 reads FYNNEI. The CDR3 here is CASSPGGDMGTQYF. CDR3 sequence (DNA): TGTGCCAGCAGCCCGGGGGGGGACATGGGTACGCAGTATTTT.

J is TRBJ2-2 and V is TRBV10-3, with D perhaps given as TRBD1 or TRBD2 (5 bases each). Germline CDR1 reads ENHRY; CDR2 reads SYGVKD. CDR3 length: 17 amino acids. The ends were cut back, 6 bases at V and 0 bases at J, with 17 bases in the middle. As DNA, the CDR3 is TGTGCCATCAGCCGATCCCGGGACGGTGCGAACACCGGGGAGCTGTTTTTT. Residues: CAISRSRDGANTGELFF.

The chain couples TRBV5-1 to TRBJ2-1, with D possibly TRBD2 on 6 matching bases. CDR1 is SGHRS and CDR2 is YFSETQ in the germline V gene. V dropped 7 bases and J dropped 7 bases, with 21 bases sitting between them. CDR3 size: 15 residues. CDR3 nucleotides: TGCGCCAGCGCCTATGGTGGCGGGATTTATAATGAGCAGTTCTTC. Translation gives CASAYGGGIYNEQFF.

The chain couples TRBV27 to TRBJ1-5; no reliable D call. The ends were cut back, 1 base at V and 4 bases at J, with 5 bases in the middle. The CDR3 runs 13 residues. CDR1 MNHEY and CDR2 SMNVEV come from the germline V gene (reference sequence). The CDR3 DNA is TGTGCCAGCAGTTTATATGAGAATCAGCCCCAGCATTTT. Amino acid sequence: CASSLYENQPQHF.

The chain employs TRBV6-6 and TRBJ2-7, with 11 bases identical to TRBD1. The germline V gene encodes CDR1 MNHNY and CDR2 SVGAGI (reference sequence). The CDR3 covers 15 residues. The junction had 8 bases not matched to a gene; V was cut back by 5 bases and J by 5 bases. The CDR3 DNA follows: TGTGCCAGCAGTACCCCGGGACAGGGGGTCGACGAGCAGTACTTC. Translated: CASSTPGQGVDEQYF.

This chain links TRBV4-2 with TRBJ1-6, with a tentative D call TRBD1 (5 bases). The V end was cut by 0 bases, the J end by 9 bases, with 12 bases between. Germline CDR1 and CDR2: LGHNA and YNFKEQ. The CDR3 runs to 15 residues. The CDR3 protein is CASSQDFGDGSPLHF. The CDR3 DNA sequence: TGTGCCAGCAGCCAAGATTTCGGGGACGGTTCACCCCTCCACTTT.

This clone occurred once. The chain has TRBV14 and TRBJ2-1, with D unclear. This CDR3 is 11 amino acids long. Germline loops: CDR1 SGHDN, CDR2 FVKESK. Trimming removed 3 bases at V and 5 bases at J, with 2 bases between. The CDR3 DNA follows: TGTGCCAGCAGCCACCACAATGAGCAGTTCTTC. Protein: CASSHHNEQFF.

CDR3 coding DNA: TGCGCCAGCAGCTACTGGGACAAGAGCTCCTACAATGAGCAGTTCTTC. Encoded protein: CASSYWDKSSYNEQFF. The rearrangement uses TRBV5-1 and TRBJ2-1; TRBD1 might be the D (6 bases). Trimming took off 3 bases at V and 0 bases at J, with 13 bases between the two ends. From germline, CDR1 is SGHRS and CDR2 YFSETQ. This CDR3 spans 16 amino acids.

The chain joins TRBV11-3 to TRBJ1-1; D is unclear. Trimming cost V 5 bases and J 6 bases, with 13 bases left between them. Per the germline V gene, CDR1 is SGHNT and CDR2 is YENEEA. The CDR3 is 13 residues long. CDR3 nucleotides: TGTGCCAGCAGCGCTGGAGGAACCCCTGAAGCTTTCTTT. Translation: CASSAGGTPEAFF.

V gene TRBV4-1 combines with J gene TRBJ1-4, with D possibly TRBD1 on 6 matching bases. This CDR3 region has 15 residues. CDR1 is MGHRA and CDR2 is YSYEKL in the germline V gene. The V and J ends lost 0 bases and 6 bases respectively, with 11 bases between them. In DNA form, the CDR3 reads TGCGCCAGCAGCCAAGATAGGGGGTTGGATGAAAAACTGTTTTTT. As protein: CASSQDRGLDEKLFF.